This passage covers 20 T cell receptor beta chains from one sample sequenced in a study of technical replicates of blood from a few donors. TCRdb's copy holds only in-frame clones and misses some; the assay was immunoSEQ multiplex PCR. The repertoire holds around 79,000 clones, with roughly 94% as singletons. Sequences were obtained from T cells isolated from PBMCs. These TCRs come from a human donor in good health.

Written as DNA, the CDR3 is TGTGCCAGCAGAGCCGGGACTCTGACCTATGGCTACACCTTC. Its protein product is CASRAGTLTYGYTF. The chain recombines TRBV6-1 with TRBJ1-2; maybe TRBD1 (5 bases). Trimming removed 6 bases at V and 4 bases at J, with 15 bases between. The length of the CDR3 is 14 residues. In germline, CDR1 is MNHNS, CDR2 SASEGT.

This clone was seen a single time. V is TRBV7-9 and J is TRBJ2-7, with D possibly TRBD2 on 6 matching bases. Germline V CDR1 and CDR2: SEHNR, FQNEAQ (reference sequence). CDR3 length equals 13 residues. V lost 5 bases to trimming and J lost 6 bases, with 14 bases between them. CDR3 in amino acids: CASSPPTSFEQYF. The CDR3 nucleotides are TGTGCCAGCAGCCCCCCTACTAGCTTCGAGCAGTACTTC.

The chain carries TRBV18 and TRBJ2-7; 12 bases agree with TRBD2. The junction had 6 bases not matched to a gene; V was cut back by 0 bases and J by 6 bases. The CDR3 length is 16 residues. Germline CDR1 and CDR2: KGHSH and LQKENI. The DNA of the CDR3 is TGTGCCAGCTCACCACCCTCTAGCGGGGGGGTTAGCGAGCAGTACTTC. This translates into CASSPPSSGGVSEQYF.

This clone was seen a single time. The chain is built from TRBV6-5 and TRBJ1-1; 8 bases are shared with TRBD1. In germline, CDR1 is MNHEY, CDR2 SVGAGI. V trimming: 5 bases; J trimming: 2 bases; junction bases outside the gene matches: 7. CDR3 size: 15 residues. The CDR3 DNA sequence: TGTGCCAGCAGTGCAGGACAGGGTGGAAACACTGAAGCTTTCTTT. Translated: CASSAGQGGNTEAFF.

This chain joins TRBV11-2 and TRBJ1-1; tentatively, D is TRBD1 (5 bases). Trimming took 2 bases from V and 2 from J, leaving 12 bases between them. This CDR3 is 15 amino acids long. Germline loops: CDR1 SGHAT, CDR2 FQNNGV. The CDR3 DNA sequence: TGTGCCAGCAGCTTATTTGGCCAGGGAAACACTGAAGCTTTCTTT. Protein: CASSLFGQGNTEAFF.

The CDR3 loop reads CAWRGFQPGQGARAYGYTF. In DNA, the CDR3 is TGTGCCTGGAGGGGATTCCAACCGGGACAGGGGGCGCGAGCCTATGGCTACACCTTC. V and J are TRBV30 and TRBJ1-2, with 12 bases that match TRBD1. V lost 3 bases, J lost 4 bases, and 18 bases stayed unmatched. The germline gives CDR1 GTSNPN, CDR2 SVGIG (reference sequence). The CDR3 length is 19 residues. Full variable domain (missing parts from reference TRBV30 and TRBJ1-2): SQTIHQWPATLVQPVGSPLSLECTVEGTSNPNLYWYRQAAGRGLQLLFYSVGIGQISSEVPQNLSASRPQDRQFILSSKKLLLSDSGFYLCAWRGFQPGQGARAYGYTFGSGTRLTVV.

This chain links TRBV18 with TRBJ1-1; D call uncertain. The V gene's germline CDR1 is KGHSH and CDR2 LQKENI. The CDR3 is 14 residues long. V was pared by 1 base and J by 8 bases, with 14 bases between. CDR3 in amino acids: CASSPQRSVREAFF. The CDR3 DNA follows: TGTGCCAGCTCACCACAGCGGTCGGTTCGCGAAGCTTTCTTT.

The V call is TRBV4-1, the J call TRBJ2-7, with TRBD2 matching 13 bases. This CDR3 is built from 16 residues. CDR1 and CDR2 (germline): MGHRA, YSYEKL. V shed 3 bases, J shed 3 bases, and the junction held 5 bases outside the gene matches. DNA of the CDR3: TGCGCCAGCAGCCACCGACTAGCGGGGGGAAACTACGAGCAGTACTTC. It yields the protein CASSHRLAGGNYEQYF.

This chain connects TRBV4-1 to TRBJ2-1, with 12 bases identical to TRBD2. CDR1 is MGHRA and CDR2 is YSYEKL in the germline V gene. V lost 3 bases, J lost 7 bases, and 7 bases stayed unmatched. The CDR3 contains 16 residues. CDR3 DNA sequence: TGCGCCAGCAGCCACCGACTAGCGGGAGTGGGGAATGAGCAGTTCTTC. Translating gives CASSHRLAGVGNEQFF.

This clone was recorded a few times. This sequence joins TRBV6-1 and TRBJ1-1, with TRBD1 matching 7 bases. Germline trimming cut 4 bases from V and 5 bases from J; bases unmatched to any gene: 7. Germline V gene data show CDR1 as MNHNS and CDR2 as SASEGT. This CDR3 has 14 residues. This chain's CDR3 is CASSAYDRVTEAFF. Here the CDR3 DNA reads TGTGCCAGCAGTGCTTACGACAGGGTAACTGAAGCTTTCTTT.

The J gene is TRBJ1-5, the V gene TRBV5-5, with D tentatively TRBD1 (6 bases). Germline V lookup: CDR1 SGHKS, CDR2 YYEKEE (reference sequence). The CDR3 spans 14 residues. The V and J ends lost 3 bases and 1 base respectively, with 8 bases between them. CDR3 sequence (DNA): TGTGCCAGCAGCTCTACAGGGAGCAATCAGCCCCAGCATTTT. This translates into CASSSTGSNQPQHF.

The rearrangement joins TRBV5-1 to TRBJ2-7; TRBD2 matches at 9 bases. Germline V CDR1 and CDR2: SGHRS, YFSETQ. The ends lost 2 bases at V and 6 bases at J; junction bases unmatched: 6. The CDR3 has 14 amino acids. The CDR3 loop reads CASSLFSGSSEQYF. CDR3 DNA: TGCGCCAGCAGCTTATTTAGCGGGAGTTCCGAGCAGTACTTC.

This clone was seen just once. The chain joins TRBV4-2 to TRBJ2-3; D gene uncertain. Germline assignment: CDR1 LGHNA and CDR2 YNFKEQ. Trimming stripped 2 bases from V and 5 bases from J, with 11 bases between. CDR3 length: 14 residues. The CDR3 DNA sequence: TGTGCCAGCAGCCAAATTGCGATTAAAGATACGCAGTATTTT. Its protein is CASSQIAIKDTQYF.

CDR3 DNA: TGTGCCTGGGGAACTAGCGGCCAAGAGACCCAGTACTTC. This encodes CAWGTSGQETQYF. This chain links TRBV30 with TRBJ2-5; TRBD2 matches at 8 bases. This CDR3 is built from 13 residues. V was pared by 5 bases and J by 1 base, with 3 bases of the junction left unmatched. Germline CDR1 and CDR2: GTSNPN and SVGIG (reference sequence).

The chain uses TRBV28 and TRBJ1-5; D gene ambiguous. V gave up 2 bases and J gave up 2 bases, with 13 bases separating them. The CDR3 sequence is 16 residues long. In germline, CDR1 is MDHEN, CDR2 SYDVKM. The CDR3 sequence is CASSLIEAARNQPQHF. The CDR3 nucleotides read TGTGCCAGCAGTTTAATAGAGGCAGCCCGCAATCAGCCCCAGCATTTT.

This chain links TRBV7-9 with TRBJ2-1, with D maybe TRBD1 (6 bases). V lost 6 bases to trimming and J lost 7 bases, with 13 bases between them. CDR3 length: 13 residues. CDR1 and CDR2 (germline): SEHNR, FQNEAQ (reference sequence). CDR3 residues: CASRIEGGNEQFF. CDR3 nucleotide sequence: TGTGCCAGCAGAATCGAAGGGGGTAATGAGCAGTTCTTC.

The J gene is TRBJ2-7, the V gene TRBV21-1; TRBD2, the table's D call, lacks a check against the DNA. TRBV21-1 constitutes a pseudogene. The CDR3 loop spans 13 amino acids. The CDR3 DNA reads as TGTGCCAGCAGTGCGGGAGACCACTACGAGCAGTACTTC. It translates to CASSAGDHYEQYF.

This chain joins TRBV5-1 and TRBJ2-7, with 11 bases matching TRBD1. Trimming cost V 0 bases and J 2 bases; bases outside gene matches: 25. The CDR3 runs 23 residues. From germline, CDR1 is SGHRS and CDR2 YFSETQ. The CDR3 protein is CASSLARYRTGGADAVKPYEQYF. The CDR3 nucleotides read TGCGCCAGCAGCTTGGCCCGATATCGGACAGGGGGCGCAGATGCCGTAAAGCCCTACGAGCAGTACTTC.

In this sample, this clone turned up a few times. The J gene is TRBJ1-1, the V gene TRBV12-5; 7 bases are shared with TRBD1. Germline V CDR1 and CDR2: LGHNT, FRNRAP. CDR3 length: 12 amino acids. V was clipped by 7 bases and J by 3 bases; unmatched bases: 2. DNA of the CDR3: TGTGCTAGTGCCCAGGGGGACACTGAAGCTTTCTTT. Its protein product is CASAQGDTEAFF.

V usage is TRBV27 and J usage is TRBJ1-2; 9 bases are shared with TRBD1. V lost 6 bases, J lost 0 bases, and 5 bases stayed unmatched. The CDR3 is 15 amino acids. Germline CDR1 MNHEY, CDR2 SMNVEV (reference sequence). As DNA, the CDR3 is TGTGCCAGCAGACCGGGACAGGGCGCTAACTATGGCTACACCTTC. Amino acid sequence: CASRPGQGANYGYTF.